The rows below give T cell receptor beta chains drawn from one sample of a study of Ad26.COV2.S vaccination and SARS-CoV-2 variants. Measured with immunoSEQ multiplex PCR; TCRdb has only the in-frame clones, and not every one. The sample shows about 350,000 clones, approximately 90% of them seen only once. Sample: peripheral blood, taken in a trial of Ad26.COV2.S vaccine versus placebo. The receptor source for this set is a person aged 18-60 years who received the Ad26.COV2.S COVID-19 vaccine or a placebo. CDR3s include the opening cysteine and the closing phenylalanine or tryptophan. D genes are given only for firm matches. Not all rows give a size; the values are once, few, many and, for expanded clones, a class.

abundance: .
d_gene: .
v_gene: TRBV30
j_gene: TRBJ2-3
CDR3aa: CAWQPGLFTDTQYF
CDR3nt: TGTGCCTGGCAACCGGGACTTTTCACAGATACGCAGTATTTT

abundance: .
d_gene: TRBD1
v_gene: TRBV27
j_gene: TRBJ1-6
CDR3aa: CASTGQVGSPLHF
CDR3nt: TGTGCCAGCACAGGACAGGTCGGTTCACCCCTCCACTTT

abundance: .
d_gene: TRBD1
v_gene: TRBV27
j_gene: TRBJ1-2
CDR3aa: CASHPIYQGANYGYTF
CDR3nt: TGTGCCAGCCACCCTATTTACCAGGGGGCGAACTATGGCTACACCTTC

abundance: .
d_gene: TRBD1
v_gene: TRBV5-1
j_gene: TRBJ1-6
CDR3aa: CASSPGTGISPLHF
CDR3nt: TGCGCCAGCAGCCCCGGGACAGGGATTTCACCCCTCCACTTT

abundance: once
d_gene: TRBD2
v_gene: TRBV9
j_gene: TRBJ2-1
CDR3aa: CASSVLSGSSDEQFF
CDR3nt: TGTGCCAGCAGCGTTCTGAGCGGGAGTTCAGATGAGCAGTTCTTC

abundance: .
d_gene: TRBD1
v_gene: TRBV28
j_gene: TRBJ1-4
CDR3aa: CASSLRQGDEKLFF
CDR3nt: TGTGCCAGCAGTCTCCGACAGGGTGATGAAAAACTGTTTTTT

abundance: .
d_gene: .
v_gene: TRBV18
j_gene: TRBJ1-4
CDR3aa: CASSPLPTENEKLFF
CDR3nt: TGTGCCAGCTCACCACTCCCCACAGAGAATGAAAAACTGTTTTTT

abundance: .
d_gene: .
v_gene: TRBV4-1
j_gene: TRBJ2-2
CDR3aa: CASSQDSPNTGELFF
CDR3nt: TGCGCCAGCAGCCAAGATTCGCCAAACACCGGGGAGCTGTTTTTT

abundance: .
d_gene: .
v_gene: TRBV7-8
j_gene: TRBJ2-7
CDR3aa: CASSLAGTYEQYF
CDR3nt: TGTGCCAGCAGCTTAGCGGGAACCTACGAGCAGTACTTC

abundance: .
d_gene: .
v_gene: TRBV5-8
j_gene: TRBJ2-7
CDR3aa: CASSLQVHAYEQYF
CDR3nt: TGTGCCAGCAGCTTGCAGGTCCATGCCTACGAGCAGTACTTC

abundance: few
d_gene: TRBD2
v_gene: TRBV27
j_gene: TRBJ2-7
CDR3aa: CASSASGTSTVEQYF
CDR3nt: TGTGCCAGCAGTGCCTCCGGGACTAGCACGGTTGAGCAGTACTTC

abundance: .
d_gene: TRBD2
v_gene: TRBV29-1
j_gene: TRBJ2-2
CDR3aa: CSVATGLAEVNTGELFF
CDR3nt: TGCAGCGTTGCAACGGGACTAGCGGAGGTTAACACCGGGGAGCTGTTTTTT

abundance: .
d_gene: TRBD1
v_gene: TRBV19
j_gene: TRBJ2-1
CDR3aa: CASSYDRVKDEQFF
CDR3nt: TGTGCCAGTAGTTACGACAGGGTTAAGGATGAGCAGTTCTTC

abundance: .
d_gene: .
v_gene: TRBV5-6
j_gene: TRBJ2-7
CDR3aa: CASSLRVRGGYEQYF
CDR3nt: TGTGCCAGCAGCTTGAGGGTCCGAGGGGGCTACGAGCAGTACTTC

abundance: .
d_gene: TRBD1
v_gene: TRBV6-2/TRBV6-3
j_gene: TRBJ2-2
CDR3aa: CASSATGGTGELFF
CDR3nt: TGTGCCAGCAGTGCGACAGGGGGGACCGGGGAGCTGTTTTTT

abundance: once
d_gene: .
v_gene: TRBV7-8
j_gene: TRBJ1-5
CDR3aa: CASSLGPLQPQHF
CDR3nt: TGTGCCAGCAGCTTAGGACCGCTTCAGCCCCAGCATTTT

abundance: .
d_gene: .
v_gene: TRBV6-5
j_gene: TRBJ2-7
CDR3aa: CAIRRDSQSYEQYF
CDR3nt: TGTGCCATACGCCGGGACTCCCAATCCTACGAGCAGTACTTC

abundance: .
d_gene: .
v_gene: TRBV30
j_gene: TRBJ2-7
CDR3aa: CAWSVQSVSSYEQYF
CDR3nt: TGTGCCTGGAGTGTACAGTCCGTTAGCTCCTACGAGCAGTACTTC

abundance: .
d_gene: .
v_gene: TRBV19
j_gene: TRBJ1-5
CDR3aa: CASSSGLLLSNQPQHF
CDR3nt: TGTGCCAGTAGTTCTGGACTTCTGCTGAGCAATCAGCCCCAGCATTTT

abundance: .
d_gene: TRBD1
v_gene: TRBV15
j_gene: TRBJ2-2
CDR3aa: CATSRTGQGFAGELFF
CDR3nt: TGTGCCACCAGCAGAACGGGACAGGGATTTGCCGGGGAGCTGTTTTTT

abundance: .
d_gene: .
v_gene: TRBV6-1
j_gene: TRBJ1-1
CDR3aa: CASSEVWGMNTEAFF
CDR3nt: TGTGCCAGCAGTGAAGTTTGGGGAATGAACACTGAAGCTTTCTTT

abundance: .
d_gene: .
v_gene: TRBV5-5
j_gene: TRBJ1-2
CDR3aa: CASSLDGVLYGYTF
CDR3nt: TGTGCCAGCAGCTTGGACGGGGTCCTCTATGGCTACACCTTC

abundance: .
d_gene: .
v_gene: TRBV4-1
j_gene: TRBJ2-5
CDR3aa: CASSPFIGRETQYF
CDR3nt: TGCGCCAGCAGCCCCTTTATAGGCCGAGAGACCCAGTACTTC

abundance: .
d_gene: .
v_gene: TRBV11-2
j_gene: TRBJ2-2
CDR3aa: CASSLGSINTGELFF
CDR3nt: TGTGCCAGCAGCTTAGGGTCAATCAACACCGGGGAGCTGTTTTTT

abundance: .
d_gene: .
v_gene: TRBV5-1
j_gene: TRBJ1-1
CDR3aa: CASSSEGRDTEAFF
CDR3nt: TGCGCCAGCAGCTCTGAGGGACGGGACACTGAAGCTTTCTTT

abundance: .
d_gene: .
v_gene: TRBV9
j_gene: TRBJ2-7
CDR3aa: CASSPEGYEQYF
CDR3nt: TGTGCCAGCAGCCCGGAAGGTTACGAGCAGTACTTC

abundance: .
d_gene: .
v_gene: TRBV28
j_gene: TRBJ2-2
CDR3aa: CASMTPRDTGELFF
CDR3nt: TGTGCCAGCATGACTCCCAGGGACACCGGGGAGCTGTTTTTT

abundance: once
d_gene: .
v_gene: TRBV30
j_gene: TRBJ1-5
CDR3aa: CAWSVSNSRNQPQHF
CDR3nt: TGTGCCTGGAGTGTCAGTAACAGCCGAAATCAGCCCCAGCATTTT

abundance: .
d_gene: .
v_gene: TRBV14
j_gene: TRBJ2-7
CDR3aa: CASSRVRTSDSYEQYF
CDR3nt: TGTGCCAGCAGCCGGGTTAGGACGTCGGACTCCTACGAGCAGTACTTC

abundance: .
d_gene: TRBD2
v_gene: TRBV5-6
j_gene: TRBJ2-7
CDR3aa: CASSDTSGSYEQYF
CDR3nt: TGTGCCAGCAGCGACACTAGCGGGTCCTACGAGCAGTACTTC

abundance: .
d_gene: .
v_gene: TRBV24-1
j_gene: TRBJ2-2
CDR3aa: CATSPGNTGELFF
CDR3nt: TGTGCCACCAGTCCAGGGAACACCGGGGAGCTGTTTTTT

abundance: .
d_gene: .
v_gene: TRBV27
j_gene: TRBJ2-7
CDR3aa: CASSLFGGPYEQYF
CDR3nt: TGTGCCAGCAGTTTATTCGGCGGCCCATACGAGCAGTACTTC

abundance: .
d_gene: TRBD1
v_gene: TRBV2
j_gene: TRBJ1-3
CDR3aa: CASSPDRAGNTIYF
CDR3nt: TGTGCCAGCAGCCCCGACAGGGCTGGAAACACCATATATTTT

abundance: .
d_gene: .
v_gene: TRBV7-6
j_gene: TRBJ2-1
CDR3aa: CASSPLSPGFPNLVGGFNEQFF
CDR3nt: TGTGCCAGCAGCCCTCTCTCGCCAGGGTTTCCGAATCTCGTGGGGGGTTTCAATGAGCAGTTCTTC

abundance: .
d_gene: .
v_gene: TRBV5-1
j_gene: TRBJ1-1
CDR3aa: CASSLGSPTEAFF
CDR3nt: TGCGCCAGCAGCTTGGGCAGCCCAACTGAAGCTTTCTTT

abundance: .
d_gene: TRBD2
v_gene: TRBV5-4
j_gene: TRBJ2-2
CDR3aa: CASSPGPGTSGSSGELFF
CDR3nt: TGTGCCAGCAGCCCCGGTCCCGGGACTAGCGGGAGTTCCGGGGAGCTGTTTTTT

abundance: .
d_gene: TRBD1
v_gene: TRBV2
j_gene: TRBJ2-4
CDR3aa: CASGETRDRVNF
CDR3nt: TGTGCCAGCGGGGAAACACGGGACAGGGTCAACTTC

abundance: .
d_gene: .
v_gene: TRBV2
j_gene: TRBJ2-4
CDR3aa: CASSEALRGKNIQYF
CDR3nt: TGTGCCAGCAGTGAAGCGCTTCGGGGAAAAAACATTCAGTACTTC

abundance: once
d_gene: .
v_gene: TRBV9
j_gene: TRBJ2-5
CDR3aa: CASSPVGGDETQYF
CDR3nt: TGTGCCAGCAGCCCAGTGGGGGGCGACGAGACCCAGTACTTC

abundance: .
d_gene: .
v_gene: TRBV6-1
j_gene: TRBJ2-3
CDR3aa: CASSEERRTTDTQYF
CDR3nt: TGTGCCAGCAGTGAAGAAAGAAGAACCACAGATACGCAGTATTTT

abundance: .
d_gene: .
v_gene: TRBV4-3
j_gene: TRBJ1-1
CDR3aa: CASSHSGGQENTEAFF
CDR3nt: TGCGCCAGCAGCCACAGTGGGGGCCAGGAGAACACTGAAGCTTTCTTT

abundance: .
d_gene: TRBD1
v_gene: TRBV20-1
j_gene: TRBJ2-7
CDR3aa: CSASESGGEQYF
CDR3nt: TGCAGTGCTAGTGAGTCAGGGGGCGAGCAGTACTTC

abundance: once
d_gene: TRBD1
v_gene: TRBV5-6
j_gene: TRBJ1-5
CDR3aa: CASSLQGGPQHF
CDR3nt: TGTGCCAGCAGCTTGCAGGGGGGGCCCCAGCATTTT

abundance: .
d_gene: .
v_gene: TRBV18
j_gene: TRBJ2-7
CDR3aa: CASSPTSHGYEQYF
CDR3nt: TGTGCCAGCTCACCCACTAGTCACGGCTACGAGCAGTACTTC

abundance: few
d_gene: TRBD1
v_gene: TRBV7-9
j_gene: TRBJ2-5
CDR3aa: CASSLSGPGTDQETQYF
CDR3nt: TGTGCCAGCAGCTTATCGGGCCCCGGGACAGACCAAGAGACCCAGTACTTC

abundance: .
d_gene: TRBD2
v_gene: TRBV2
j_gene: TRBJ2-3
CDR3aa: CASSPGLAGSTDTQYF
CDR3nt: TGTGCCAGCAGTCCGGGACTAGCGGGAAGCACAGATACGCAGTATTTT

abundance: once
d_gene: TRBD1
v_gene: TRBV4-3
j_gene: TRBJ2-2
CDR3aa: CASSQGDSTGELFF
CDR3nt: TGCGCCAGCAGCCAAGGGGACAGCACCGGGGAGCTGTTTTTT

abundance: .
d_gene: .
v_gene: TRBV5-5
j_gene: TRBJ1-2
CDR3aa: CASSLSTGYGYTF
CDR3nt: TGTGCCAGCAGCTTGTCTACAGGATATGGCTACACCTTC

abundance: .
d_gene: .
v_gene: TRBV2
j_gene: TRBJ2-2
CDR3aa: CASILDTNTGELFF
CDR3nt: TGTGCCAGCATCCTGGACACGAACACCGGGGAGCTGTTTTTT